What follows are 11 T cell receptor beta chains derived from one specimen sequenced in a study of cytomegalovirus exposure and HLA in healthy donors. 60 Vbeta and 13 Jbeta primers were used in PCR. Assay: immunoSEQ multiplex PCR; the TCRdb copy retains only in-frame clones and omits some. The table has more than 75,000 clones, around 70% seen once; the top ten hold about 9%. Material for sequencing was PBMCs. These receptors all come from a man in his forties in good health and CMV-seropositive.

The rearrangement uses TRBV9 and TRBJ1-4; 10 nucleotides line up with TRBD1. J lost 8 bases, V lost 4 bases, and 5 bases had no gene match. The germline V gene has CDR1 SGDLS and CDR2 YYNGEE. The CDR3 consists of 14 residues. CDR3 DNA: TGTGCCAGCAGCCCCGACAGGGGGCGAGAAAAACTGTTTTTT. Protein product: CASSPDRGREKLFF.

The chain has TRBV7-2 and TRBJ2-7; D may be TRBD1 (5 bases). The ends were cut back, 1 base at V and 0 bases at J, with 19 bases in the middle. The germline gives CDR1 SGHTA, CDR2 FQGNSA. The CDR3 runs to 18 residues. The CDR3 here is CASSLVSSGSYTSYEQYF. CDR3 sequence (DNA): TGTGCCAGCAGCTTAGTATCGTCAGGGTCGTATACCTCCTACGAGCAGTACTTC.

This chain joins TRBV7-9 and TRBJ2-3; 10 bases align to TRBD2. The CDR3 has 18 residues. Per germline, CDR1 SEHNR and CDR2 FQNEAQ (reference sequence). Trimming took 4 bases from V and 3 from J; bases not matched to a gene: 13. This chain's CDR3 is CASSSPGGASGRTDTQYF. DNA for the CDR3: TGTGCCAGCAGCTCCCCCGGAGGGGCTAGCGGGAGAACAGATACGCAGTATTTT.

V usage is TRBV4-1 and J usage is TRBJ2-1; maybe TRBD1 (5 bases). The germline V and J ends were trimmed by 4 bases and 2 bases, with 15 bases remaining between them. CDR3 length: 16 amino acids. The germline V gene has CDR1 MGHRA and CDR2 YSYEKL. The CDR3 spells CASSRHDSGAYNEQFF. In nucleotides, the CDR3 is TGCGCCAGCAGCCGACATGACAGTGGCGCCTACAATGAGCAGTTCTTC.

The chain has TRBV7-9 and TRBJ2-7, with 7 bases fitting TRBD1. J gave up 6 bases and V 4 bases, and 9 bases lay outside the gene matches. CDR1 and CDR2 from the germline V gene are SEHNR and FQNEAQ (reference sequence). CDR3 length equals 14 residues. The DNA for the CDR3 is TGTGCCAGCAGCTCCTCTCGACAGGGATTCGAGCAGTACTTC. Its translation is CASSSSRQGFEQYF.

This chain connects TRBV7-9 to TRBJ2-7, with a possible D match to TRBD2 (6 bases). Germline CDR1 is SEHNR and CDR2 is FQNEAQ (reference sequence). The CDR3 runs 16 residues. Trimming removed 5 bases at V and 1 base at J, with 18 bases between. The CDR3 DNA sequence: TGTGCCAGCAGCCCGCGTGGCGTTGGGGGGTCCTACGAGCAGTACTTC. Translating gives CASSPRGVGGSYEQYF.

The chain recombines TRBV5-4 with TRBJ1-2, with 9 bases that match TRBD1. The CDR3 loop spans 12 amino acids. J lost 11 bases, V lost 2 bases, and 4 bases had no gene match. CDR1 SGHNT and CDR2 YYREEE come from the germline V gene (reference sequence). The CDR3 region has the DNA TGTGCCAGCAGCTTTCCGGGACAGGGATACACCTTC. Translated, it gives CASSFPGQGYTF.

CDR3 coding DNA: TGTGCCAGCAGCCTCCTCGAGGGCACTGAAGCTTTCTTT. This encodes CASSLLEGTEAFF. The chain is built from TRBV7-2 and TRBJ1-1; D remains unclear. The CDR3 length is 13 residues. Trimming cost V 5 bases and J 4 bases, with 11 bases left between them. Germline CDR1 reads SGHTA; CDR2 reads FQGNSA.

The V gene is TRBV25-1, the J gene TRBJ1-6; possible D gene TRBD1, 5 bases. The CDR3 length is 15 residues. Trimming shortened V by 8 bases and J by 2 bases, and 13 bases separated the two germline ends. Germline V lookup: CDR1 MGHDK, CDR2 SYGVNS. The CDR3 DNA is TGTGCCAGCTCGCTCGGGGGGGCCTATAATTCACCCCTCCACTTT. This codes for CASSLGGAYNSPLHF.

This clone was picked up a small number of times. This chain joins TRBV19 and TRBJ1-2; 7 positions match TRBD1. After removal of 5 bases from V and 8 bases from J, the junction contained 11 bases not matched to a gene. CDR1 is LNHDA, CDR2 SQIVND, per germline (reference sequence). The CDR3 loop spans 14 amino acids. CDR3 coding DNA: TGTGCCAGTAGTTTAACCGGGACAGTACGCGGCTACACCTTC. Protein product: CASSLTGTVRGYTF.

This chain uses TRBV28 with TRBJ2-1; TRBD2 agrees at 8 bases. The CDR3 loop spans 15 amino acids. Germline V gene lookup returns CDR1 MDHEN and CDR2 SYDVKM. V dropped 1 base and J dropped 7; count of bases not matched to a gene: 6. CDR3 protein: CASSLFREGQNEQFF. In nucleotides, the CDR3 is TGTGCCAGCAGTTTATTCCGGGAGGGCCAAAATGAGCAGTTCTTC.